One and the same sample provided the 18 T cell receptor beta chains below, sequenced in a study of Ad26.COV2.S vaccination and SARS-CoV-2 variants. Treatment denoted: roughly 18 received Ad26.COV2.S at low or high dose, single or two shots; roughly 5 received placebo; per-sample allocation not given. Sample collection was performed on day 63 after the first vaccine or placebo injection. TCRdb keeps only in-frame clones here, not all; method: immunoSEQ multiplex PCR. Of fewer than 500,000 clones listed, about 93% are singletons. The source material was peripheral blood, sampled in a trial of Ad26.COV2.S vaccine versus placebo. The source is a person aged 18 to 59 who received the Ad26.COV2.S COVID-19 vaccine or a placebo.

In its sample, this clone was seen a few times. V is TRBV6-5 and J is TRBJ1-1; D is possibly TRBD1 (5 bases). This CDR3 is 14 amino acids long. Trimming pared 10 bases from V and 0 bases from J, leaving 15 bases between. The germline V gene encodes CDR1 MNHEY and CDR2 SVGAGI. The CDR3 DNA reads TGTGCCACCATAAAAGACAGAGTGAACACTGAAGCTTTCTTT. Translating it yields CATIKDRVNTEAFF.

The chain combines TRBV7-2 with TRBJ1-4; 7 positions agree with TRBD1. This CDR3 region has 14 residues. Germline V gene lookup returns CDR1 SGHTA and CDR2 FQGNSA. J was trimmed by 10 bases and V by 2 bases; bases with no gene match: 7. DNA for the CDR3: TGTGCCAGCAGCTTAAAGGGGGCTGGAGGAAAACTGTTTTTT. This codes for CASSLKGAGGKLFF.

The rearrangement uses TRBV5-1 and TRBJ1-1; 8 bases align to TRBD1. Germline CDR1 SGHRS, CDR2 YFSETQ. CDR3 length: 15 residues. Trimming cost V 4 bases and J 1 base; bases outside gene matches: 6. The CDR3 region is CASSPMDRANTEAFF. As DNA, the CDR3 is TGCGCCAGCAGCCCCATGGACAGGGCGAACACTGAAGCTTTCTTT.

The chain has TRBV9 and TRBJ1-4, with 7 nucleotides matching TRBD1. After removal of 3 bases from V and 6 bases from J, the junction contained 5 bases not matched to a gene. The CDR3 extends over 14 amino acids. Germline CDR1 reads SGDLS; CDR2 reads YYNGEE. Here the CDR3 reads CASSGGTDHEKLFF. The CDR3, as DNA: TGTGCCAGCAGCGGCGGGACAGATCATGAAAAACTGTTTTTT.

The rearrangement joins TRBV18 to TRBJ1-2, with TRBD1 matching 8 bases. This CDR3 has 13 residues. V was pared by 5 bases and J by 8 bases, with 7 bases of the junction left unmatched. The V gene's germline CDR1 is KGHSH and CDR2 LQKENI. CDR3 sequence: CASSADREEGYTF. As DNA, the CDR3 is TGTGCCAGCTCAGCGGACAGGGAGGAGGGCTACACCTTC.

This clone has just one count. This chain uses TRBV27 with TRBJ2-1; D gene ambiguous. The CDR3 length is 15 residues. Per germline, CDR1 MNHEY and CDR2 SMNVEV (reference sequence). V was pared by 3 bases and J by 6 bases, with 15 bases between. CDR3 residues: CASSLTLTITNEQFF. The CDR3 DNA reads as TGTGCCAGCAGTTTGACATTAACGATAACCAATGAGCAGTTCTTC.

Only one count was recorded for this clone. The CDR3 here is CASMKVSSTGELFF. The CDR3 DNA is TGTGCCAGTATGAAGGTTTCGAGCACCGGGGAGCTGTTTTTT. The chain carries TRBV19 and TRBJ2-2; D not resolved. With 7 bases removed from V and 4 bases from J, the gap between germline ends came to 13 bases. CDR3 length: 14 residues. Germline CDR1 LNHDA, CDR2 SQIVND (reference sequence).

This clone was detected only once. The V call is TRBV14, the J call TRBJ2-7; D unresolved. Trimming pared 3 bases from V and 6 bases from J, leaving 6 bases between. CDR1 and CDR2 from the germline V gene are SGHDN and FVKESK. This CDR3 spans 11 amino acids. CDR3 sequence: CASSHSSEQYF. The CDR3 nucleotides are TGTGCCAGCAGCCACAGTTCCGAGCAGTACTTC.

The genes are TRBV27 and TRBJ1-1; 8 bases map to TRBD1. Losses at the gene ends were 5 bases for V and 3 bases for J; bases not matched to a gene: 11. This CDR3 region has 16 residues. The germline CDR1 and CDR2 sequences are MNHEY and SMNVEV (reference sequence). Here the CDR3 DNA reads TGTGCCAGCAGTGCAGGACAGGGAGGATGGGACACTGAAGCTTTCTTT. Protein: CASSAGQGGWDTEAFF.

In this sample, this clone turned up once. The CDR3 DNA reads TGTGCCAGCGAGGGCACTGAAGCTTTCTTT. Its translation is CASEGTEAFF. The chain carries TRBV5-8 and TRBJ1-1; D unclear. The CDR3 is 10 residues long. V was pared by 7 bases and J by 4 bases, with 5 bases between. CDR1 and CDR2 from the germline V gene are SGHTS and YDEGEE.

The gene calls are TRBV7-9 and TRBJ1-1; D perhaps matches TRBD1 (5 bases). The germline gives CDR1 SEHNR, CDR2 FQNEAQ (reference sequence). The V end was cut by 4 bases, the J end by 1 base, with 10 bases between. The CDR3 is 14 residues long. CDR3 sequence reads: CASSSGTGNTEAFF. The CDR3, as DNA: TGTGCCAGCAGCTCAGGGACGGGGAACACTGAAGCTTTCTTT.

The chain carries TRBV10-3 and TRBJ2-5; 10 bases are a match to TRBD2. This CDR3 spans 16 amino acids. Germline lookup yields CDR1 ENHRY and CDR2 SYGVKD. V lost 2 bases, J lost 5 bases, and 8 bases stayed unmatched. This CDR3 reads CAISEGLAGVDETQYF. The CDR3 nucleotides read TGTGCCATCAGTGAGGGCCTAGCGGGAGTGGATGAGACCCAGTACTTC.

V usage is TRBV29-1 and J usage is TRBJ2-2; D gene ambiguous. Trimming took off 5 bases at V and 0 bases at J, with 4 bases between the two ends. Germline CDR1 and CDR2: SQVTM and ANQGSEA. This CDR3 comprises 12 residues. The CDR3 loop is CSVRANTGELFF. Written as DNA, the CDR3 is TGCAGCGTTCGAGCGAACACCGGGGAGCTGTTTTTT.

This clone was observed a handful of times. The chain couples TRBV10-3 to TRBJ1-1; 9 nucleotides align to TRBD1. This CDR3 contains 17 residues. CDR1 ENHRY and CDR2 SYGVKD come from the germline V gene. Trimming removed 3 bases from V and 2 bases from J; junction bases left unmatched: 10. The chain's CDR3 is CAISDVLGQGLNTEAFF. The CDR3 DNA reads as TGTGCCATCAGTGATGTCTTAGGACAGGGGTTAAACACTGAAGCTTTCTTT.

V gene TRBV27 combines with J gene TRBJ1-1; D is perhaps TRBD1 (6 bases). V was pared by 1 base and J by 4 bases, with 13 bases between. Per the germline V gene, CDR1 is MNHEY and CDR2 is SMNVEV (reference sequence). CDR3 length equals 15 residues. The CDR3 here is CASSLLGVQGTEAFF. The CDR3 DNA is TGTGCCAGCAGTTTATTAGGGGTACAGGGCACTGAAGCTTTCTTT.

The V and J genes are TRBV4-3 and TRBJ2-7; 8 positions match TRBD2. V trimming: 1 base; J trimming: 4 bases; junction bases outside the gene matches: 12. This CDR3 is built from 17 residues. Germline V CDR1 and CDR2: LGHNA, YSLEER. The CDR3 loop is CASSQGVYQRELYEQYF. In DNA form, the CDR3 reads TGCGCCAGCAGCCAAGGGGTTTACCAGCGGGAGCTGTACGAGCAGTACTTC.

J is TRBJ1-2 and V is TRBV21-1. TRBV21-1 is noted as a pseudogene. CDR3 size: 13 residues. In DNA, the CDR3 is TGTGCCAGCAGCAAAGAAGCAGTTTTCGGCTACACCTTC. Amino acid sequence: CASSKEAVFGYTF.

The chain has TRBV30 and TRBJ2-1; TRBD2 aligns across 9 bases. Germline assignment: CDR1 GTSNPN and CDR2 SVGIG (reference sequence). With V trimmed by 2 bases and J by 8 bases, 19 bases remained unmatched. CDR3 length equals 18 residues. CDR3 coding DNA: TGTGCCTGGAGTACCTCAGGGGCTAGCGGGACCGGCCGGGATGAGCAGTTCTTC. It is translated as CAWSTSGASGTGRDEQFF.